The next 17 T cell receptor beta chains were all read from a single sample in a study of T cells expressing NK-cell markers. No DNA is given; TCRdb re-called the 5' RACE reads and lists each CDR3 protein once. The sample data list about 180,000 distinct CDR3 sequences. Source material: blood T cells: a sorted CD56 or NKG2C T cell subset, CD4+ or CD8+ T cells, or bulk PBMC T cells (not recorded which). The receptors stem from a woman between 18 and 75 years old in good health.

The chain employs TRBV20-1 and TRBJ2-3. This CDR3 has 13 amino acids. Germline-derived CDR1 and CDR2 are DFQATT and SNEGSKA (reference sequence). This CDR3 is CSASNSSTDTQYF.

The chain has TRBV6-6 and TRBJ1-5. Germline values: CDR1 MNHNY, CDR2 SVGAGI (reference sequence). The CDR3 extends over 13 amino acids. CDR3 protein: CASRETIVQPQHF.

The rearrangement links TRBV7-3 to TRBJ2-1; the TCRdb D gene call, TRBD1, has no DNA to confirm it. CDR1 SGHTA and CDR2 FQGTGA come from the germline V gene. CDR3 length: 15 amino acids. CDR3 in amino acids: CASSWGASTLNEQFF.

The chain employs TRBV12-3 or TRBV12-4 and TRBJ2-1; TCRdb gives TRBD1 as the D gene, but with no DNA this cannot be confirmed. The CDR3 has 16 residues. CDR3 residues: CASSLARRETYNEQFF.

The chain links TRBV12-3 or TRBV12-4 to TRBJ2-1; as DNA is missing, the TRBD2 call by TCRdb cannot be tested. This CDR3 is built from 15 residues. Here the CDR3 reads CASSFLSGGAGEQFF.

The chain joins TRBV3-1 to TRBJ2-1; TCRdb gives TRBD2 as the D gene, but with no DNA this cannot be confirmed. There are 18 residues in the CDR3. Germline CDR1 reads LGHDT; CDR2 reads YNNKEL (reference sequence). The CDR3 spells CASSRTSGGWSSYNEQFF.

The chain carries TRBV3-1 and TRBJ2-7; the TCRdb call, TRBD2, lacks DNA for checking. CDR3 length equals 15 residues. Germline lookup yields CDR1 LGHDT and CDR2 YNNKEL (reference sequence). This CDR3 reads CASSPPGLANDEQYF.

The chain carries TRBV18 and TRBJ2-7; as DNA is missing, the TRBD1 call by TCRdb cannot be tested. The CDR3 runs 15 residues. The germline gives CDR1 KGHSH, CDR2 LQKENI. CDR3: CASSPGAQGSYEQYF.

This chain connects TRBV28 to TRBJ2-3; the TRBD2 assignment by TCRdb is unverifiable without DNA. The CDR3 is made up of 19 amino acids. CDR1 is MDHEN, CDR2 SYDVKM, per germline. The CDR3 spells CASSLPLGLAGVSRDTQYF.

V gene TRBV7-2 combines with J gene TRBJ2-3. This CDR3 contains 16 residues. Germline V CDR1 and CDR2: SGHTA, FQGNSA. CDR3 sequence: CASSLAGGVGTDTQYF.

This chain connects TRBV27 to TRBJ2-3; TCRdb's D call, TRBD2, is unchecked because there is no DNA. In germline, CDR1 is MNHEY, CDR2 SMNVEV (reference sequence). This CDR3 region has 16 residues. The CDR3 here is CASSSTSGYSTDTQYF.

CDR3 residues: CASSQDPGITQYF. The chain combines TRBV3-1 with TRBJ2-3. Germline CDR1 and CDR2: LGHDT and YNNKEL (reference sequence). This CDR3 spans 13 amino acids.

This chain connects TRBV6-5 to TRBJ1-2. Germline V CDR1 and CDR2: MNHEY, SVGAGI. There are 15 residues in the CDR3. CDR3: CASSYYKGRGYGYTF.

The genes are TRBV28 and TRBJ1-1; TCRdb's D gene call, TRBD1, goes unchecked for lack of DNA. The CDR3 totals 16 residues. CDR1 is MDHEN, CDR2 SYDVKM, per germline. CDR3 in amino acids: CASSLWAAPWNTEAFF.

The chain is built from TRBV27 and TRBJ2-3; TCRdb names TRBD1, which stays unverified in the absence of DNA. CDR3 length equals 14 residues. Germline assignment: CDR1 MNHEY and CDR2 SMNVEV (reference sequence). CDR3 sequence reads: CASSLRGATDTQYF.

The rearrangement uses TRBV5-1 and TRBJ1-1; the TRBD1 assignment by TCRdb is unverifiable without DNA. The CDR3 has 16 amino acids. Per germline, CDR1 SGHRS and CDR2 YFSETQ. CDR3 sequence: CASSLPTGTGNTEAFF.

This sequence joins TRBV5-6 and TRBJ2-7. Germline-derived CDR1 and CDR2 are SGHDT and YYEEEE. This CDR3 spans 12 amino acids. The CDR3 sequence is CASSLADFEQYF.